This T cell receptor beta chain comes out of a study of follicular helper T cells after annual influenza vaccination (dated by TCRdb to between 2016 and 2019). About the full investigation: After each seasonal influenza vaccination, blood was collected on days 0, 7 and 28. To look at recall of cTfh clones, some subjects were tracked through successive annual vaccinations covering the 2013-2014, 2014-2015 and 2015-2016 seasons. One week after vaccination, a second recruited cohort of 12 to 13 subjects (Table S1) displayed a similar ICOS+CD38+ cTfh response. Multi-year samples were obtained from six or seven subjects, with two vaccination seasons covered for a few subjects and three seasons covered for two subjects. The 2015 samples were processed right after collection, while the 2013-2014 samples were cryopreserved. What the authors observed across the whole study: Day 7 ICOS+CD38+ clones were most often found later in ICOS-CD38- cTfh, suggesting that subset may serve as a memory reservoir. A recurrent oligoclonal ICOS+CD38+ cTfh response containing tetramer and AIM influenza-specific clonotypes was recalled by successive annual vaccinations. ICOS+CD38+ cTfh clonality correlated with the frequency of that population, and its change correlated with the change in circulating plasmablast frequency. Because only roughly 9-22% of the analyzed cells gave productive TCRB sequences, there was no way to sample rare clonotypes.

This clone was observed a few times. The clone's antigen remains unknown. No much larger clone exists at a distance of one base, and base qualities are not known. Sample time point, as interpreted from the label and publication: 2014-2015 season, pre-vaccination. Seasonal inactivated influenza vaccine (Fluvarix) was administered to adults, and sorted blood CD4 subsets were tracked by TCRB sequencing before and after vaccination. To be eligible, subjects had to live in the community and must not have received influenza vaccine in the previous 6 months. Exclusions included influenza vaccine contraindications, substance abuse, HIV/AIDS, active malignancy, immunomodulatory medication and active illness such as respiratory infection. At each time point, somewhere between 40 and 100 mL of blood was taken. Circulating Tfh were defined as non-naive CD4+CXCR5+PD-1+ cells, and these cells were sorted into ICOS+CD38+ and ICOS-CD38- fractions. Either Ficoll-Paque PLUS or SepMate separation was used to isolate PBMC. Before DNA was extracted, the cell subsets were sorted from PBMC using a BD FACS Aria.

The library came from the immunoSEQ multiplex PCR assay. Adaptive Biotechnologies carried out TCRB amplification, library preparation, sequencing and preliminary bioinformatics at Survey level resolution. TCRB sequencing used multiplex PCR amplification of genomic DNA from sorted cTfh populations. The study's processing was this. Clonality was calculated in R as 1 minus normalized Shannon entropy, and the Gini index was computed with the R package ineq. To get the overlap score, the summed counts of shared sequences were divided by the total counts of all sequences in both of the compared samples. The significance of shared clonotypes was tested with Fisher's exact test, assuming a theoretical repertoire of 10^7 TCRB sequences. Drawn from immuneACCESS, this table holds only the in-frame rearrangements with V and J called that TCRdb kept. Clones are partly lost; checked studies trace under half to an unresolved V gene and leave the rest unexplained. Clone size and V and J calls were adopted from that table, with D and trimming inferred from the DNA. The sample profile shows some 10,000 clones; around four fifths of them were found once. Of the sample, around 3.1% is held by the ten largest clones.

The CDR3, from cysteine to phenylalanine, totals 14 residues. Solely the CDR3 DNA is kept, with 42 bases framed from the first base. Based on the germline V gene, the CDR1 and CDR2 sequences are KGHSH and LQKENI. Trimming takes 3 bases off V and 5 bases off J; junction bases not matched to a gene: 4. The chain is made from TRBV18 and TRBJ1-5, and 7 junction bases match TRBD1. The sequenced sample was CXCR5+ CD38- circulating T follicular helper cells from blood, obtained on the day of influenza vaccination. This sample's cell subset or site label indicates: circulating Tfh, non-naive CD4+CXCR5+PD-1+ (ICOS+CD38+ or ICOS-CD38-). This TCR derives from an adult who received the influenza vaccine. CDR3 region: CASSPGTADQPQHF. The nucleotide sequence is TGTGCCAGCTCACCCGGGACAGCTGATCAGCCCCAGCATTTT.